This T cell receptor beta chain came from a study of cytomegalovirus exposure and HLA in healthy donors. V gave up 1 base and J gave up 5 bases, with 10 bases separating them. CDR3 length: 14 residues. Germline assignment: CDR1 SGHDT and CDR2 YYEEEE. Researchers ran the PCR with 60 Vbeta and 13 Jbeta primers. Only in-frame clones appear in the TCRdb table, and some are missing; sequencing was by immunoSEQ multiplex PCR. The data show some 160,000 clones, over 70% seen once. This rearrangement joins TRBV5-6 to TRBJ1-5, with D perhaps matching TRBD1 (6 bases). The sequenced sample was PBMCs. This TCR derives from a man between 45 and 60 years old in good health and CMV-seropositive. The CDR3 region is CASSLRGAYQPQHF. CDR3 coding DNA: TGTGCCAGCAGCTTGCGGGGGGCTTATCAGCCCCAGCATTTT.